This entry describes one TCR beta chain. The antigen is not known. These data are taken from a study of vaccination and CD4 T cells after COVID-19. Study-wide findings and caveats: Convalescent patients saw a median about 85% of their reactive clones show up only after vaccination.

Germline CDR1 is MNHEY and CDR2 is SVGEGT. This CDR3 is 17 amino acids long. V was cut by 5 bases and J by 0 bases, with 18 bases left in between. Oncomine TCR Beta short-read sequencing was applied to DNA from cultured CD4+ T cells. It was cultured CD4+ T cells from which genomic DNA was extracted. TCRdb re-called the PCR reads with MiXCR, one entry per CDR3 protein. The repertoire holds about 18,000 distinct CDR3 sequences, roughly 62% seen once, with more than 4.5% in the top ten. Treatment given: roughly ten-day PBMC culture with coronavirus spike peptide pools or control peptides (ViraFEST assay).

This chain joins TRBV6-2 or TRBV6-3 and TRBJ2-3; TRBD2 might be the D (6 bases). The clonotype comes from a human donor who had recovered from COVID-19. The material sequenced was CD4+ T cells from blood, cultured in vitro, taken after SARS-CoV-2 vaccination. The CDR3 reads CASSRGNRAPSTDTQYF. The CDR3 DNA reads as TGTGCCAGCAGTCGGGGGAATAGGGCTCCTAGCACAGATACGCAGTATTTT.